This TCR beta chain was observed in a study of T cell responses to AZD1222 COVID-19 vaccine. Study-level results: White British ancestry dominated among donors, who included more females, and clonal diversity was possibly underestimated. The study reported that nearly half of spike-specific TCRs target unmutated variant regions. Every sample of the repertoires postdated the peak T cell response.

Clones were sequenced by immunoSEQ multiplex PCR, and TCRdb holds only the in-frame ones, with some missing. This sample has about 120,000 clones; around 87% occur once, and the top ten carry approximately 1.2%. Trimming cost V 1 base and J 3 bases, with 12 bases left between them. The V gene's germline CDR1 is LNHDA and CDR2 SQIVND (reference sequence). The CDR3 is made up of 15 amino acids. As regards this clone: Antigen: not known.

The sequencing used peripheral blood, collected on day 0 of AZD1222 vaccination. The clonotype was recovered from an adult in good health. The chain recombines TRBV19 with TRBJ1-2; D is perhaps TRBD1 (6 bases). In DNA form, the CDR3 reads TGTGCCAGTAGTATAGTGGCAGGGGAGGACTATGGCTACACCTTC. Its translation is CASSIVAGEDYGYTF.